The 19 T cell receptor beta chains listed next were all sequenced from one sample in a study of monozygotic twins with inflammatory bowel disease. One entry per CDR3 protein, without DNA, is what TCRdb gives after re-calling the 5' RACE reads. This sample's table has about 110,000 distinct CDR3 sequences. The material sequenced was blood. The source of these receptors is a human donor with ulcerative colitis or Crohn's disease, or a healthy co-twin of an affected twin (not recorded which).

The gene calls are TRBV29-1 and TRBJ2-1. Germline assignment: CDR1 SQVTM and CDR2 ANQGSEA. The CDR3 loop spans 12 amino acids. Here the CDR3 reads CSVEDTGSEQFF.

The gene calls are TRBV2 and TRBJ2-7; as DNA is missing, the TRBD2 call by TCRdb cannot be tested. CDR1 and CDR2 from the germline V gene are SNHLY and FYNNEI. The CDR3 length is 16 residues. The CDR3 protein is CASIPTIGLAGEGEYF.

The gene calls are TRBV7-6 and TRBJ1-3. CDR1 is SGHVS and CDR2 is FNYEAQ in the germline V gene. This CDR3 spans 15 amino acids. CDR3 sequence: CASSLKQGSGNTIYF.

This chain uses TRBV11-2 with TRBJ2-7. CDR3 size: 14 residues. The germline CDR1 and CDR2 sequences are SGHAT and FQNNGV. CDR3 region: CASSTTAGPYEQYF.

The chain recombines TRBV20-1 with TRBJ1-4. The germline gives CDR1 DFQATT, CDR2 SNEGSKA (reference sequence). The CDR3 runs to 16 residues. The CDR3 region is CSARDSLLGVWEKLFF.

The chain combines TRBV5-5 with TRBJ2-3. The CDR3 contains 14 residues. Germline assignment: CDR1 SGHKS and CDR2 YYEKEE (reference sequence). CDR3: CASSLEERTDTQYF.

This CDR3 is CASSSPSGPTDTQYF. This sequence joins TRBV27 and TRBJ2-3; TCRdb's assignment of TRBD2 cannot be checked, as there is no DNA. Germline CDR1 reads MNHEY; CDR2 reads SMNVEV (reference sequence). The CDR3 contains 15 residues.

This chain joins TRBV29-1 and TRBJ1-3. The CDR3 spans 17 residues. The germline V gene has CDR1 SQVTM and CDR2 ANQGSEA. CDR3 sequence: CSVQTYPDPISGNTIYF.

CDR3 residues: CASSLDAGGIYNEQFF. The V gene is TRBV5-1, the J gene TRBJ2-1; TCRdb picks TRBD2, but there is no DNA to check that call. This CDR3 comprises 16 residues. CDR1 and CDR2 from the germline V gene are SGHRS and YFSETQ.

The chain links TRBV14 to TRBJ1-3. CDR1 and CDR2 (germline): SGHDN, FVKESK. The CDR3 loop spans 14 amino acids. The chain's CDR3 is CASSLRLSGNTIYF.

The chain is built from TRBV24-1 and TRBJ2-7; lacking DNA, the TRBD1 call made by TCRdb goes unchecked. Germline CDR1 reads KGHDR; CDR2 reads SFDVKD. CDR3 length: 16 residues. The CDR3 region is CATSDSSWGRTNEQYF.

The V call is TRBV4-2, the J call TRBJ2-7; TCRdb selects TRBD2, and the lack of DNA leaves this call unchecked. From germline, CDR1 is LGHNA and CDR2 YNFKEQ. The CDR3 length is 15 residues. The CDR3 region is CASSQDPAGGYEQYF.

The chain uses TRBV7-2 and TRBJ2-5; TCRdb's D call, TRBD1, is unchecked because there is no DNA. In germline, CDR1 is SGHTA, CDR2 FQGNSA. CDR3 length equals 14 residues. CDR3 sequence: CASSLVVGVETQYF.

The chain joins TRBV20-1 to TRBJ2-1; as DNA is missing, the TRBD1 call by TCRdb cannot be tested. The germline CDR1 and CDR2 sequences are DFQATT and SNEGSKA (reference sequence). The CDR3 totals 15 residues. CDR3 residues: CSATRQNHRGNEQFF.

The chain carries TRBV6-1 and TRBJ2-4; TCRdb picks TRBD1, but there is no DNA to check that call. Germline-derived CDR1 and CDR2 are MNHNS and SASEGT. The CDR3 runs to 14 residues. CDR3 residues: CASGARGTQNIQYF.

The chain is built from TRBV19 and TRBJ2-5; as DNA is missing, the TRBD2 call by TCRdb cannot be tested. CDR1 and CDR2 (germline): LNHDA, SQIVND (reference sequence). This CDR3 has 15 residues. This chain's CDR3 is CASSSLTSGAETQYF.

The genes are TRBV12-3 or TRBV12-4 and TRBJ2-1. There are 13 residues in the CDR3. CDR3 in amino acids: CASSLEHHGEQFF.

V is TRBV5-1 and J is TRBJ2-2; TCRdb calls TRBD1, which cannot be checked without DNA. CDR1 is SGHRS, CDR2 YFSETQ, per germline. This CDR3 has 15 residues. CDR3 in amino acids: CASSRDRVSLRELFF. Full variable domain (missing parts from reference TRBV5-1 and TRBJ2-2): KAGVTQTPRYLIKTRGQQVTLSCSPISGHRSVSWYQQTPGQGLQFLFEYFSETQRNKGNFPGRFSGRQFSNSRSEMNVSTLELGDSALYLCASSRDRVSLRELFFGEGSRLTVL.

The rearrangement joins TRBV4-3 to TRBJ2-1; as DNA is missing, the TRBD2 call by TCRdb cannot be tested. The CDR3 covers 16 residues. CDR1 and CDR2 from the germline V gene are LGHNA and YSLEER. The CDR3 protein is CASSPLLSRIPHEQFF.